A selection of T cell receptor beta chains follows, all from one sample in a study of cytomegalovirus exposure and HLA in healthy donors. Sequencing used immunoSEQ multiplex PCR; TCRdb keeps in-frame clones, though not all of them. The table has 120,000 to 150,000 clones, about four fifths seen once. The sequenced sample consisted of PBMCs. The receptors come from a woman between 40 and 50 years old in good health and CMV-seropositive. Each CDR3 is given with its conserved first and last residue. The order of the fields is D gene, J gene, clone size, V gene, CDR3 DNA, CDR3 protein. D genes are given only for firm matches. Some rows have no size entry. The others give once, few or many, or a class for an expanded clone.

D: TRBD2
J: TRBJ2-3
size: -
V: TRBV7-9
DNA: TGTGCCAGCAGCGCGGGACTAGCGGGGCGGGGTACGCAGTATTTT
CDR3: CASSAGLAGRGTQYF

D: -
J: TRBJ2-3
size: -
V: TRBV25-1
DNA: TGTGCCAGCAGTTCGATAGGAGGGACGACAGATACGCAGTATTTT
CDR3: CASSSIGGTTDTQYF

D: -
J: TRBJ1-4
size: -
V: TRBV30
DNA: TGTGCCTGGAGTCCACCTGGGAGGGGATTAACTAATGAAAAACTGTTTTTT
CDR3: CAWSPPGRGLTNEKLFF

D: -
J: TRBJ2-7
size: -
V: TRBV10-3
DNA: TGTGCCATCAGTGAGGGCGGCTCCTACGAGCAGTACTTC
CDR3: CAISEGGSYEQYF

D: -
J: TRBJ2-1
size: -
V: TRBV7-2
DNA: TGTGCCAGCAGCCGCGAGGGCGAGGGAACCTACAATGAGCAGTTCTTC
CDR3: CASSREGEGTYNEQFF

D: -
J: TRBJ1-2
size: -
V: TRBV19
DNA: TGTGCCAGCCACCTGGGAGGGAGCGGCTACACCTTC
CDR3: CASHLGGSGYTF

D: TRBD2
J: TRBJ2-1
size: -
V: TRBV6-5
DNA: TGTGCCAGCAGTGGACTAGCGGGAGGCTACAATGAGCAGTTCTTC
CDR3: CASSGLAGGYNEQFF

D: TRBD2
J: TRBJ2-7
size: -
V: TRBV27
DNA: TGTGCCAGCAGTTTAAGGGTCGGGACTAGCGGGAGAATGGCCTACGAGCAGTACTTC
CDR3: CASSLRVGTSGRMAYEQYF

D: -
J: TRBJ2-1
size: -
V: TRBV12-5
DNA: TGTGCTAGTGGTTTGGGCGGGTCTTACAATGAGCAGTTCTTC
CDR3: CASGLGGSYNEQFF

D: TRBD1
J: TRBJ1-4
size: -
V: TRBV7-6
DNA: TGTGCCAGCAGGGGACAGGGGGCTTATGAAAAACTGTTTTTT
CDR3: CASRGQGAYEKLFF

D: -
J: TRBJ2-7
size: -
V: TRBV28
DNA: TGTGCCAGCAGTCCCCGAGGGTACGAGCAGTACTTC
CDR3: CASSPRGYEQYF

D: -
J: TRBJ1-6
size: -
V: TRBV10-3
DNA: TGTGCCATCAGTGAAGGACAGAGAAATTCACCCCTCCACTTT
CDR3: CAISEGQRNSPLHF

D: -
J: TRBJ1-4
size: -
V: TRBV23-1
DNA: TGCGCCAGCAGTTTCCTCCTAACTAATGAAAAACTGTTTTTT
CDR3: CASSFLLTNEKLFF

D: TRBD2
J: TRBJ2-1
size: -
V: TRBV25-1
DNA: TGTGCCAGCAGTGAACTGGGTAGCGGGAGTTACAATGAGCAGTTCTTC
CDR3: CASSELGSGSYNEQFF

D: -
J: TRBJ2-1
size: -
V: TRBV2
DNA: TGTGCCAGCAACGCTGGGGGGGGCGTGGGTGAGCAGTTCTTC
CDR3: CASNAGGGVGEQFF

D: TRBD1
J: TRBJ2-7
size: -
V: TRBV11-2
DNA: TGTGCCAGCAGCCTACAAGACAGGGGTAATAGCGAGCAGTACTTC
CDR3: CASSLQDRGNSEQYF

D: -
J: TRBJ1-6
size: -
V: TRBV7-3
DNA: TGTGCCAGCAGCTTATCCCGCGGGGTCGTGGCACCCCTCCACTTT
CDR3: CASSLSRGVVAPLHF

D: TRBD1
J: TRBJ1-2
size: -
V: TRBV30
DNA: TGTGCCTGGAGTGTGAGGACAGGGCCCTATGGCTACACCTTC
CDR3: CAWSVRTGPYGYTF

D: TRBD2
J: TRBJ2-3
size: -
V: TRBV6-4
DNA: TGTGCCAGCAGTGACTCCCACCTACCGACTAGCGGGAGGTGGTTTAGGGATACGCAGTATTTT
CDR3: CASSDSHLPTSGRWFRDTQYF

D: -
J: TRBJ2-3
size: -
V: TRBV9
DNA: TGTGCCAGCAGCGTAGAGGGCGGACATAGCACAGATACGCAGTATTTT
CDR3: CASSVEGGHSTDTQYF

D: -
J: TRBJ2-7
size: -
V: TRBV10-3
DNA: TGTGCCATCAACCAGGGTTACGAGCAGTACTTC
CDR3: CAINQGYEQYF

D: TRBD1
J: TRBJ2-4
size: -
V: TRBV29-1
DNA: TGCAGCGTTGAACTACAGGGGGACATTCAGTACTTC
CDR3: CSVELQGDIQYF

D: TRBD1
J: TRBJ1-2
size: -
V: TRBV5-4
DNA: TGTGCCAGCAGCCTCCCGGACAGGAACTATGGCTACACCTTC
CDR3: CASSLPDRNYGYTF

D: -
J: TRBJ1-6
size: few
V: TRBV7-8
DNA: TGTGCCAGCAGCAAACCTAGGCCCAATTCACCCCTCCACTTT
CDR3: CASSKPRPNSPLHF

D: TRBD2
J: TRBJ2-3
size: -
V: TRBV7-2
DNA: TGTGCCAGCAGCGTCCCGCGGGGGGCCGCAGATACGCAGTATTTT
CDR3: CASSVPRGAADTQYF

D: TRBD2
J: TRBJ2-2
size: once
V: TRBV11-2
DNA: TGTGCCAGCAGCCCAAGTGGGCTAGCGGGGGGACCGACCACCGGGGAGCTGTTTTTT
CDR3: CASSPSGLAGGPTTGELFF

D: -
J: TRBJ2-3
size: -
V: TRBV4-1
DNA: TGCGCCAGCAGCCAAGAGGGGGGTTGGTACACAGATACGCAGTATTTT
CDR3: CASSQEGGWYTDTQYF

D: TRBD2
J: TRBJ2-7
size: -
V: TRBV5-4
DNA: TGTGCCAGCAGCGCGGGAGTCGTTCCCTCCTACGAGCAGTACTTC
CDR3: CASSAGVVPSYEQYF

D: TRBD2
J: TRBJ2-2
size: -
V: TRBV19
DNA: TGTGCCAGTATGGTAGCGGGAGGCCCGGGCACCGGGGAGCTGTTTTTT
CDR3: CASMVAGGPGTGELFF

D: TRBD2
J: TRBJ2-5
size: -
V: TRBV27
DNA: TGTGCCAGCAATCCCTCAAGCTCATTAGCGGGAGGGCCGGGAGAGACCCAGTACTTC
CDR3: CASNPSSSLAGGPGETQYF

D: TRBD1
J: TRBJ1-4
size: -
V: TRBV5-1
DNA: TGCGCCAGCAGCAAGCCCGGGACAGGGGATGAAAAACTGTTTTTT
CDR3: CASSKPGTGDEKLFF

D: -
J: TRBJ2-3
size: once
V: TRBV9
DNA: TGTGCCAGCAGCGTTCGGGGGGATACGCAGTATTTT
CDR3: CASSVRGDTQYF

D: TRBD2
J: TRBJ2-5
size: few
V: TRBV5-4
DNA: TGTGCCAGCAGCTTGTCCAGCGGGGTTCCACAAGAGACCCAGTACTTC
CDR3: CASSLSSGVPQETQYF

D: TRBD2
J: TRBJ2-5
size: -
V: TRBV30
DNA: TGTGCCTGGAGCAATATCGGGGGGGGAGAGACCCAGTACTTC
CDR3: CAWSNIGGGETQYF

D: -
J: TRBJ1-3
size: -
V: TRBV27
DNA: TGTGCCAGCAGTTTAGAGGGAAGGGAGGACTCCTCTGGAAACACCATATATTTT
CDR3: CASSLEGREDSSGNTIYF

D: TRBD2
J: TRBJ2-7
size: -
V: TRBV28
DNA: TGTGCCAGCAAGGGGACTAGCGAAGCCTACGAGCAGTACTTC
CDR3: CASKGTSEAYEQYF

D: -
J: TRBJ1-3
size: -
V: TRBV18
DNA: TGTGCCAGCTCACCCCGCGATACTGGAAACACCATATATTTT
CDR3: CASSPRDTGNTIYF

D: -
J: TRBJ2-7
size: -
V: TRBV18
DNA: TGTGCCAGCTCCCCTGGGGGCGGAAGCTCCTACGAGCAGTACTTC
CDR3: CASSPGGGSSYEQYF

D: -
J: TRBJ2-1
size: medium-sized
V: TRBV2
DNA: TGTGCCAGCAGTGACGGGAACAGGGTTAATGAGCAGTTCTTC
CDR3: CASSDGNRVNEQFF

D: -
J: TRBJ1-6
size: -
V: TRBV7-9
DNA: TGTGCCAGCAGCTTAGACAGGGCAGGGAATTCACCCCTCCACTTT
CDR3: CASSLDRAGNSPLHF

D: -
J: TRBJ2-7
size: -
V: TRBV6-5
DNA: TGTGCCAGCAGTTCGGGGGTTAGCGAGCAGTACTTC
CDR3: CASSSGVSEQYF

D: -
J: TRBJ2-1
size: -
V: TRBV15
DNA: TGTGCCACCAGCAGAGATCGCGTTAACAATGAGCAGTTCTTC
CDR3: CATSRDRVNNEQFF

D: TRBD2
J: TRBJ2-1
size: once
V: TRBV10-2
DNA: TGCGCCAGCAGACTAGCGGGAGGTGGGAATGAGCAGTTCTTC
CDR3: CASRLAGGGNEQFF

D: -
J: TRBJ1-2
size: -
V: TRBV19
DNA: TGTGCCAGTAGTCGGGGATCTAACTATGGCTACACCTTC
CDR3: CASSRGSNYGYTF